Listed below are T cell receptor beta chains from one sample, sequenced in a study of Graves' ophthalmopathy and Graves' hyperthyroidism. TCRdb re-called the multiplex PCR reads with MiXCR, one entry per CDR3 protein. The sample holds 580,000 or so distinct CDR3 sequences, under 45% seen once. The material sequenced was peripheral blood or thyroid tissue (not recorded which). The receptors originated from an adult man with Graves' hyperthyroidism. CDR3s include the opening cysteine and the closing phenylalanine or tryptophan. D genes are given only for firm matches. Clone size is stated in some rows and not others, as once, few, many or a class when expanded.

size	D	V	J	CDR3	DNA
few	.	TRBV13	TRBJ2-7	CASSPGGGGSNEQYF	TGTGCCAGCAGCCCAGGAGGGGGCGGGAGCAACGAGCAGTACTTC
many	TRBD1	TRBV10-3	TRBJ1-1	CAIRAGQSNTEAFF	TGTGCCATCAGGGCGGGACAGTCAAACACTGAAGCTTTCTTT
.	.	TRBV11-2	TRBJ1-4	CASSLQGAREKLFF	TGTGCCAGCAGCTTACAAGGGGCTCGGGAAAAACTGTTTTTT
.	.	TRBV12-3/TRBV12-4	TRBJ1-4	CASTSAGTLNEKLFF	TGTGCCAGCACCTCAGCGGGAACTCTTAATGAAAAACTGTTTTTT
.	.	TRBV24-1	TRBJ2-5	CATSDSSLARLYQETQYF	TGTGCCACCAGTGATTCTTCCCTAGCGAGGTTGTACCAAGAGACCCAGTACTTC
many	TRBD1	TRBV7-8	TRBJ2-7	CASSLGVTGVAYEQYF	TGTGCCAGCAGCTTAGGTGTGACAGGGGTCGCCTACGAGCAGTACTTC
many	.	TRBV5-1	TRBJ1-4	CASSLPGNRLFF	TGCGCCAGCAGCTTACCGGGGAATCGACTGTTTTTT
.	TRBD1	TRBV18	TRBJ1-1	CASSPLLDRELEAFF	TGTGCCAGCTCACCACTACTGGACAGGGAACTTGAAGCTTTCTTT
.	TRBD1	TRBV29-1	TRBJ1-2	CSSFGTGDGYTF	TGCAGCAGTTTCGGGACAGGGGATGGCTACACCTTC
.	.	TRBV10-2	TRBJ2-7	CASSETKRGWEQYF	TGCGCCAGCAGTGAAACCAAGAGGGGGTGGGAGCAGTACTTC
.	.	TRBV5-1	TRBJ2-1	CASSFRDLSGEQFF	TGCGCCAGCAGCTTTCGCGACCTAAGTGGTGAGCAGTTCTTC
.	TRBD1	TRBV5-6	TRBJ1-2	CASSLAGQGAGGYTF	TGTGCCAGCAGCTTGGCGGGACAGGGGGCGGGCGGCTACACCTTC
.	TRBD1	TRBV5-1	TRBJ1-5	CASSSGGPGQGAFNSNQPQHF	TGCGCCAGCAGCTCGGGGGGTCCGGGACAGGGTGCCTTTAATAGCAATCAGCCCCAGCATTTT
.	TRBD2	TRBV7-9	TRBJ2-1	CASSSGLAGPTEDNEQFF	TGTGCCAGCAGTTCTGGACTAGCGGGGCCCACTGAGGACAATGAGCAGTTCTTC
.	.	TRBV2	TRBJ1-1	CASVTPTAWGF	TGTGCCAGCGTAACGCCCACGGCCTGGGGCTTT
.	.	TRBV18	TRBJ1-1	CTSSQDRNTEAFF	TGTACCAGCTCACAAGACAGGAACACTGAAGCTTTCTTT
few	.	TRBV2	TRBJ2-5	CASSYSPGRDETQYF	TGTGCCAGCAGTTATTCTCCGGGGCGCGATGAGACCCAGTACTTC
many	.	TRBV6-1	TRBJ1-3	CASSDTSGNTIYF	TGTGCCAGCAGTGACACTTCTGGAAACACCATATATTTT
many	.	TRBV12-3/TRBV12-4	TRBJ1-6	CASSYLTGSANSPLHF	TGTGCCAGCAGCTACCTTACAGGGTCGGCTAATTCACCCCTCCACTTT
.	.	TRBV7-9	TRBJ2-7	CASSLEGWGSGRSPYEQYF	TGTGCCAGCAGCTTAGAAGGTTGGGGTTCCGGGAGAAGCCCCTACGAGCAGTACTTC
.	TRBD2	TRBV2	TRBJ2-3	CASSEWFAGEADTQYF	TGTGCCAGCAGTGAATGGTTCGCGGGAGAGGCAGATACGCAGTATTTT
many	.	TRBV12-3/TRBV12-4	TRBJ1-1	CASSLFFGEAFF	TGTGCCAGCAGTTTATTCTTTGGGGAAGCTTTCTTT
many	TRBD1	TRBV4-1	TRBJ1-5	CASSQLTGASQPQHF	TGCGCCAGCAGCCAATTGACAGGGGCGAGTCAGCCCCAGCATTTT
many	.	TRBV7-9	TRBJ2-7	CASSLVGEKGLTHEQYF	TGTGCCAGCAGCTTAGTCGGGGAGAAGGGGCTAACGCACGAGCAGTACTTC
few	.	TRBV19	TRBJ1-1	CASSIPGRGNTEAFF	TGTGCCAGTAGTATACCGGGGAGGGGGAACACTGAAGCTTTCTTT
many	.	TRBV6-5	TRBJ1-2	CASSYSGYGYTF	TGTGCCAGCAGTTACTCGGGGTATGGCTACACCTTC
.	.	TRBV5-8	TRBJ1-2	CASSKGGTHEASYGYTF	TGTGCCAGCAGCAAGGGGGGTACACATGAGGCGTCCTATGGCTACACCTTC
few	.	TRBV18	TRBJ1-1	CASSRARGTEAFF	TGTGCCAGCTCACGCGCACGCGGCACTGAAGCTTTCTTT
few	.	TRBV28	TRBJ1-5	CASRAGVNQPQHF	TGTGCCAGCCGGGCAGGGGTAAATCAGCCCCAGCATTTT
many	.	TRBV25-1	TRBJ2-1	CASSEKRAGREQFF	TGTGCCAGCAGTGAAAAGAGGGCGGGGAGGGAGCAGTTCTTC
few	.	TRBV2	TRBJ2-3	CASSVRSSTDTQYF	TGTGCCAGCAGTGTCAGATCCAGCACAGATACGCAGTATTTT
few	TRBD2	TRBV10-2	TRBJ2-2	CASSYAASGAGELFF	TGTGCCAGCAGTTACGCGGCTAGCGGAGCCGGGGAGCTGTTTTTT
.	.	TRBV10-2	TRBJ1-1	CASSEAYLSEAFF	TGTGCCAGCAGTGAGGCGTACTTGTCTGAAGCTTTCTTT
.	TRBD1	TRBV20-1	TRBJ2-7	CSARDPTGGSYEQYF	TGCAGTGCTAGAGACCCGACAGGGGGATCCTACGAGCAGTACTTC
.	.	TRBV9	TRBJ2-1	CASSVVRRGEQFF	TGTGCCAGCAGCGTAGTGAGACGGGGTGAGCAGTTCTTC
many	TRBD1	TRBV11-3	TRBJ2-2	CASSTPGQGAGELFF	TGTGCCAGCAGCACACCGGGACAGGGAGCCGGGGAGCTGTTTTTT
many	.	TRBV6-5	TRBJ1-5	CASSSRPTGRQPQHF	TGTGCCAGCAGCTCCCGACCCACAGGGCGCCAGCCCCAGCATTTT
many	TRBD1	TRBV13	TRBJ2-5	CASSVRDRVQETQYF	TGTGCCAGCAGCGTCCGGGACAGGGTTCAAGAGACCCAGTACTTC
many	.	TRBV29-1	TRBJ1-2	CSVEENGYGYTF	TGCAGCGTTGAAGAGAACGGCTATGGCTACACCTTC
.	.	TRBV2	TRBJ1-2	CASLRDYGYTF	TGTGCCAGCCTCCGGGACTATGGCTACACCTTC
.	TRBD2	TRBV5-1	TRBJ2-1	CASSLISGRGGSNEQFF	TGCGCCAGCAGCTTGATTAGCGGGAGGGGGGGTTCAAATGAGCAGTTCTTC
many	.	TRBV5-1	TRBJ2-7	CASSLDGRDTYYEQYF	TGCGCCAGCAGCCTTGATGGTCGGGACACTTACTACGAGCAGTACTTC
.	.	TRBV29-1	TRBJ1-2	CSLAVGNYGYTF	TGCAGCTTGGCAGTCGGTAACTATGGCTACACCTTC
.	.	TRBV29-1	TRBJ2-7	CSVAHLGGHEQYF	TGCAGCGTGGCCCATTTGGGGGGTCACGAGCAGTACTTC
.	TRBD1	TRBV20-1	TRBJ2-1	CSALGQGQNEQFF	TGCAGTGCCCTGGGACAGGGCCAGAATGAGCAGTTCTTC
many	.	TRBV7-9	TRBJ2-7	CASSSKVGAYPEQYF	TGTGCCAGCAGCTCGAAAGTCGGGGCCTACCCCGAGCAGTACTTC
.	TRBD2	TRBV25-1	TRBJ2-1	CATRTAASGRAGYNEQFF	TGTGCCACCCGCACGGCGGCTAGCGGGAGGGCGGGGTACAATGAGCAGTTCTTC
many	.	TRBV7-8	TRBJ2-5	CASSLAGAPSGGRRETQYF	TGTGCCAGCAGCTTAGCGGGGGCCCCGTCGGGAGGACGAAGAGAGACCCAGTACTTC
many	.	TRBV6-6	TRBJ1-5	CASTVAQSNQPQHF	TGTGCCAGCACCGTTGCCCAAAGCAATCAGCCCCAGCATTTT
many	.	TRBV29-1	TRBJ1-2	CSVEGTTNYGYTF	TGCAGCGTTGAGGGGACAACTAACTATGGCTACACCTTC
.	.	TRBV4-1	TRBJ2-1	CASSQRAEDEQFF	TGCGCCAGCAGCCAACGGGCGGAGGATGAGCAGTTCTTC
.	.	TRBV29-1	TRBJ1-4	CSVDVGPEKLFF	TGCAGCGTTGATGTGGGGCCGGAAAAACTGTTTTTT
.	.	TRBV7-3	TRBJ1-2	CASSSDIRYGYTF	TGTGCCAGCAGCAGTGACATCCGGTATGGCTACACCTTC
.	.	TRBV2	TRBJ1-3	CASSPNPAAYGNTIYF	TGTGCCAGCAGCCCAAATCCGGCCGCGTATGGAAACACCATATATTTT
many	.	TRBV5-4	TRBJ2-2	CASSDRLTGELFF	TGTGCCAGCAGCGACCGCCTCACCGGGGAGCTGTTTTTT
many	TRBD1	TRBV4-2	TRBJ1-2	CASSQWTGGGYGYTF	TGTGCCAGCAGCCAATGGACAGGGGGCGGCTATGGCTACACCTTC
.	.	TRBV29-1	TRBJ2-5	CSALGGETQYF	TGCAGCGCGCTAGGGGGAGAGACCCAGTACTTC